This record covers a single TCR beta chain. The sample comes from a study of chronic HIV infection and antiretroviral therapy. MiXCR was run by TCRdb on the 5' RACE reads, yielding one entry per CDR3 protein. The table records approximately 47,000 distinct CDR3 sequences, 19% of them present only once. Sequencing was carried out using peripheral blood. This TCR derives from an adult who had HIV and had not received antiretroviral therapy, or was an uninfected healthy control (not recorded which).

DNA of the CDR3: TGTGCCAGCAGCTTAGGAGCGGACTATGGCTACACCTTC. This codes for CASSLGADYGYTF. The rearrangement links TRBV11-2 to TRBJ1-2; the D is unclear. V dropped 1 base and J dropped 3 bases, with 6 bases sitting between them. CDR3 length equals 13 residues. The germline CDR1 and CDR2 sequences are SGHAT and FQNNGV.